Listed here are 28 T cell receptor beta chains from one sample, sequenced in a study of T cell responses to AZD1222 COVID-19 vaccine. The repertoire was sequenced with immunoSEQ multiplex PCR; TCRdb's copy has only in-frame clones and lacks some. Of over 110,000 clones listed, 75% to 95% are singletons. Sequences were derived from peripheral blood, sampled on day 0 of AZD1222 vaccination. All receptors derive from an adult in good health.

The genes are TRBV14 and TRBJ1-5; D not certain. The CDR3 runs to 16 residues. Germline V gene data show CDR1 as SGHDN and CDR2 as FVKESK. V lost 0 bases, J lost 0 bases, and 9 bases lay in between. The CDR3, as DNA: TGTGCCAGCAGCCAAGAGACTACCAATAGCAATCAGCCCCAGCATTTT. Translated, it gives CASSQETTNSNQPQHF.

The rearrangement joins TRBV6-5 to TRBJ1-2; no definite D call. The germline V and J ends were trimmed by 5 bases and 8 bases, with 21 bases remaining between them. The CDR3 consists of 15 residues. CDR1 MNHEY and CDR2 SVGAGI come from the germline V gene. The CDR3 spells CASSHQDSIRWGYTF. CDR3 sequence (DNA): TGTGCCAGCAGTCACCAAGATAGTATCCGATGGGGCTACACCTTC.

This chain connects TRBV29-1 to TRBJ1-1; D remains ambiguous. CDR1 and CDR2 from the germline V gene are SQVTM and ANQGSEA. The CDR3 extends over 14 amino acids. Trimming shortened V by 5 bases and J by 5 bases, and 18 bases separated the two germline ends. The CDR3 DNA is TGCAGCGTTCGCGGTTCGGGGATTCGGACTGAAGCTTTCTTT. Residues: CSVRGSGIRTEAFF.

This clone was recorded only once. This chain uses TRBV11-2 with TRBJ2-6; 7 nucleotides match TRBD1. The CDR3 length is 18 residues. The ends lost 3 bases at V and 0 bases at J; junction bases unmatched: 8. The germline CDR1 and CDR2 sequences are SGHAT and FQNNGV. The CDR3 is CASSLYRGPDSGANVLTF. CDR3 nucleotides: TGTGCCAGCAGCTTGTACAGGGGTCCGGACTCTGGGGCCAACGTCCTGACTTTC.

V is TRBV9 and J is TRBJ2-1, with D possibly matching TRBD2 (5 bases). Germline V gives CDR1 SGDLS, CDR2 YYNGEE. Between the trimmed V and J ends, which lost 0 bases and 7 bases, there was a span of 14 bases. The CDR3 extends over 15 amino acids. The CDR3 nucleotides are TGTGCCAGCAGCGTAGATGGGTCCGGGATGAATGAGCAGTTCTTC. Amino acid sequence: CASSVDGSGMNEQFF.

In its sample, this clone was seen once. This chain links TRBV14 with TRBJ2-7, with D unresolved. Germline-derived CDR1 and CDR2 are SGHDN and FVKESK. V dropped 5 bases and J dropped 4 bases, with 9 bases sitting between them. The CDR3 spans 12 residues. The CDR3: CASSRTRYEQYF. For the CDR3, the DNA is TGTGCCAGCAGCAGGACCAGATACGAGCAGTACTTC.

CDR3 in DNA: TGTGCCAGCAGTTTTACAGGGGGCCATGACACTGAAGCTTTCTTT. Its protein is CASSFTGGHDTEAFF. V gene TRBV6-5 combines with J gene TRBJ1-1; 9 positions agree with TRBD1. CDR3 length equals 15 residues. Germline V gene lookup returns CDR1 MNHEY and CDR2 SVGAGI. With 4 bases clipped from V and 3 bases from J, the junction kept 6 bases outside the gene matches.

This chain links TRBV10-3 with TRBJ1-3; D gene unclear. CDR1 is ENHRY, CDR2 SYGVKD, per germline. Trimming removed 3 bases at V and 0 bases at J, with 0 bases between. This CDR3 is built from 12 residues. CDR3 bases: TGTGCCATCAGTGACTCTGGAAACACCATATATTTT. Protein: CAISDSGNTIYF.

The chain joins TRBV10-3 to TRBJ2-2; D gene ambiguous. The V end lost 0 bases, the J end lost 6 bases, and 5 bases lay between the germline ends. Germline CDR1 and CDR2: ENHRY and SYGVKD. The CDR3 is 13 amino acids. In DNA, the CDR3 is TGTGCCATCAGTGAGTCAGTACCCGGGGAGCTGTTTTTT. This sequence encodes CAISESVPGELFF.

The chain couples TRBV9 to TRBJ1-1; no reliable D call. The germline V gene has CDR1 SGDLS and CDR2 YYNGEE. Between the trimmed V and J ends, which lost 3 bases and 4 bases, there was a span of 10 bases. This CDR3 is 13 amino acids long. The CDR3 region is CASSGEGTTEAFF. The CDR3, as DNA: TGTGCCAGCAGCGGAGAGGGTACCACTGAAGCTTTCTTT.

The J gene is TRBJ2-1, the V gene TRBV6-4, with unresolved D. The CDR3 spans 13 residues. The V gene's germline CDR1 is MRHNA and CDR2 SNTAGT. V lost 5 bases and J lost 9, with 14 bases in between. This chain's CDR3 is CASSFSPRSEQFF. CDR3 coding DNA: TGTGCCAGCAGTTTTTCCCCGCGAAGTGAGCAGTTCTTC.

This rearrangement joins TRBV18 to TRBJ1-4, with D possibly being TRBD1 (5 bases). The V gene's germline CDR1 is KGHSH and CDR2 LQKENI. The CDR3 contains 12 residues. Trimming shortened V by 5 bases and J by 7 bases, and 8 bases separated the two germline ends. In DNA form, the CDR3 reads TGTGCCAGCTCAGAGGGGTTTGAAAAACTGTTTTTT. This codes for CASSEGFEKLFF.

This clone has a handful of counts. This sequence joins TRBV7-9 and TRBJ2-3; no definite D call. V shed 1 base and J shed 2 bases, with 7 bases lying between them. Germline V gene sequence: CDR1 SEHNR, CDR2 FQNEAQ (reference sequence). The length of the CDR3 is 14 residues. CDR3 in DNA: TGTGCCAGCAGCTTAGAAGGCACCACAGATACGCAGTATTTT. Protein: CASSLEGTTDTQYF.

The chain uses TRBV27 and TRBJ1-5; 11 nucleotides align to TRBD1. Germline V gene sequence: CDR1 MNHEY, CDR2 SMNVEV (reference sequence). This CDR3 contains 16 residues. Germline trimming cut 2 bases from V and 4 bases from J; bases unmatched to any gene: 4. The CDR3 spells CASSLPGQGGNQPQHF. The CDR3 DNA reads as TGTGCCAGCAGTTTACCGGGACAGGGGGGAAATCAGCCCCAGCATTTT.

The chain combines TRBV5-4 with TRBJ1-6; D is possibly TRBD1 (5 bases). Germline V gene data show CDR1 as SGHNT and CDR2 as YYREEE (reference sequence). V dropped 2 bases and J dropped 7 bases, with 10 bases sitting between them. The CDR3 covers 14 residues. The CDR3 DNA follows: TGTGCCAGCAGCTTTCGGCAGGGAAATTCACCCCTCCACTTT. The encoded protein is CASSFRQGNSPLHF.

The chain is built from TRBV7-6 and TRBJ1-2, with D possibly TRBD1 on 5 matching bases. In germline, CDR1 is SGHVS, CDR2 FNYEAQ. Trimming stripped 4 bases from V and 5 bases from J, with 23 bases between. This CDR3 is built from 17 residues. The DNA for the CDR3 is TGTGCCAGCAGCTCGCGTCTCGGACAAGCCCCCTTTTATGGCTACACCTTC. Its protein product is CASSSRLGQAPFYGYTF.

The chain uses TRBV4-1 and TRBJ1-2; TRBD1 matches 8 bases. The CDR3 totals 18 residues. V dropped 1 base and J dropped 7; count of bases not matched to a gene: 17. Germline V lookup: CDR1 MGHRA, CDR2 YSYEKL. CDR3: CASSQVLALPGTGLGYTF. The CDR3 DNA sequence: TGCGCCAGCAGCCAAGTTCTAGCCCTTCCTGGGACAGGTCTTGGCTACACCTTC.

The V call is TRBV7-9, the J call TRBJ1-1; D is undetermined. The CDR3 has 13 amino acids. Trimming cost V 5 bases and J 1 base, with 8 bases left between them. Germline V gives CDR1 SEHNR, CDR2 FQNEAQ (reference sequence). This CDR3 reads CASSPTANTEAFF. CDR3 DNA: TGTGCCAGCAGCCCGACGGCGAACACTGAAGCTTTCTTT. Full variable domain (outside the CDR3, taken from reference TRBV7-9 and TRBJ1-1): DTGVSQNPRHKITKRGQNVTFRCDPISEHNRLYWYRQTLGQGPEFLTYFQNEAQLEKSRLLSDRFSAERPKGSFSTLEIQRTEQGDSAMYLCASSPTANTEAFFGQGTRLTVV.

CDR3 region: CASSVTGRTGNTIYF. The DNA of the CDR3 is TGTGCCAGCAGCGTGACAGGCCGGACGGGAAACACCATATATTTT. J is TRBJ1-3 and V is TRBV5-6, with D tentatively TRBD1 (6 bases). The CDR3 contains 15 residues. CDR1 is SGHDT and CDR2 is YYEEEE in the germline V gene. V lost 4 bases and J 4 bases, leaving 15 bases between the germline ends.

The chain is built from TRBV5-1 and TRBJ1-3; D is unclear. Germline CDR1 SGHRS, CDR2 YFSETQ. Trimming pared 2 bases from V and 0 bases from J, leaving 6 bases between. The CDR3 totals 14 residues. For the CDR3, the DNA is TGCGCCAGCAGCTTCGATGGCTCTGGAAACACCATATATTTT. Its protein product is CASSFDGSGNTIYF.

The gene calls are TRBV10-3 and TRBJ1-5, with unresolved D. The germline V gene has CDR1 ENHRY and CDR2 SYGVKD. This CDR3 is 14 amino acids long. Trimming cost V 4 bases and J 1 base, with 8 bases left between them. Written as DNA, the CDR3 is TGTGCCATCAGTGCGGAGCCCAGCAATCAGCCCCAGCATTTT. Protein: CAISAEPSNQPQHF.

This clone was found once. The V and J genes are TRBV28 and TRBJ2-2, with a tentative D call TRBD1 (6 bases). CDR1 is MDHEN, CDR2 SYDVKM, per germline. The V gene lost 6 bases and the J gene lost 5 bases, with 13 bases spanning the gap. The CDR3 is made up of 14 amino acids. CDR3 residues: CASSFGTTTGELFF. DNA of the CDR3: TGTGCCAGCAGCTTTGGGACAACGACCGGGGAGCTGTTTTTT.

V and J are TRBV12-3 or TRBV12-4 and TRBJ2-1; 8 bases align to TRBD1. V was pared by 6 bases and J by 6 bases, with 4 bases of the junction left unmatched. The CDR3 extends over 13 amino acids. For the CDR3, the DNA is TGTGCCAGCAGCCGGGACAGGATCAATGAGCAGTTCTTC. Translating gives CASSRDRINEQFF.

The table lists this clone with a count of one. The CDR3 bases are TGTGCCAGCAGTGTAGGTGGAAGCGACACTGAAGCTTTCTTT. Translation gives CASSVGGSDTEAFF. The rearrangement uses TRBV2 and TRBJ1-1; D remains ambiguous. The CDR3 consists of 14 residues. V was shortened by 4 bases and J by 3 bases, with 12 bases between the two germline ends. In germline, CDR1 is SNHLY, CDR2 FYNNEI.

The DNA of the CDR3 is TGTGCCACCAGTCTGACAGGGGGCTACGAGCAGTACTTC. This encodes CATSLTGGYEQYF. The rearrangement uses TRBV15 and TRBJ2-7, with 9 bases aligning to TRBD1. After removal of 6 bases from V and 3 bases from J, the junction contained 3 bases not matched to a gene. The CDR3 runs 13 residues. Germline V gene data show CDR1 as LNHNV and CDR2 as YYDKDF (reference sequence).

This chain connects TRBV7-9 to TRBJ1-5; D might be TRBD1 (6 bases). This CDR3 has 15 amino acids. V dropped 0 bases and J dropped 6 bases, with 12 bases sitting between them. The germline CDR1 and CDR2 sequences are SEHNR and FQNEAQ (reference sequence). CDR3 region: CASSLAGAGPQPQHF. The CDR3 DNA is TGTGCCAGCAGCTTAGCGGGGGCAGGACCTCAGCCCCAGCATTTT.

The rearrangement uses TRBV19 and TRBJ1-6; D might be TRBD1 (5 bases). The CDR3 loop spans 14 amino acids. Germline CDR1 and CDR2: LNHDA and SQIVND (reference sequence). V lost 7 bases and J 9 bases, leaving 16 bases between the germline ends. The CDR3 loop reads CASKGRQVFSPLHF. CDR3 nucleotide sequence: TGTGCCAGTAAGGGGCGGCAAGTTTTTTCACCCCTCCACTTT.

V and J are TRBV5-8 and TRBJ1-5; 8 positions match TRBD1. This CDR3 contains 13 residues. CDR1 SGHTS and CDR2 YDEGEE come from the germline V gene. V dropped 4 bases and J dropped 10; count of bases not matched to a gene: 7. The CDR3 coding sequence is TGTGCCAGCAGCGCGGACAGGGTAAAACCCCAGCATTTT. Its translation is CASSADRVKPQHF.